This T cell receptor beta chain was profiled in a study of blood T cell repertoires in COVID-19. This clone has more than one count but fewer than ten. TCRdb's copy holds only in-frame clones and misses some; the assay was immunoSEQ multiplex PCR. The table lists a few hundred thousand clones, approximately 85% of them singletons. The CDR3 length is 17 residues. Germline CDR1 SQVTM, CDR2 ANQGSEA. J was trimmed by 6 bases and V by 7 bases; bases with no gene match: 17. This chain connects TRBV29-1 to TRBJ2-1; 11 bases line up with TRBD2. Material for sequencing was peripheral blood. This receptor was identified in a human donor with COVID-19, enrolled during active disease. The donor label of this sample is uncertain. The CDR3 loop is CSAQRVAGGLLGNEQFF. CDR3 in DNA: TGCAGCGCCCAAAGAGTAGCGGGAGGGCTTCTTGGCAATGAGCAGTTCTTC.